Included here is one T cell receptor beta chain sequence, with context. Antigen: not known. Germline V gene lookup returns CDR1 MNHEY and CDR2 SMNVEV (reference sequence). This CDR3 is built from 11 residues. Trimming removed 5 bases from V and 6 bases from J, with 6 bases in between. These data are taken from a study of cytomegalovirus exposure and HLA in healthy donors. Those who donated were healthy bone marrow donors. PCR used 60 Vbeta primers and 13 Jbeta primers. Profiling relied on immunoSEQ multiplex PCR, and the TCRdb table lists in-frame clones only, not all of them. The sample contains about 200,000 clones, about 86% of which appear only once. Points from the study as a whole: Presence/absence analyses assumed roughly uniform sequencing depth across donors, which may not hold. Judged likely to be a sequencing artifact was a cluster of highly shared sequence variants.

This chain connects TRBV27 to TRBJ2-3; D remains ambiguous. The receptor's source is a woman in her twenties or thirties in good health and CMV-seronegative. The sequencing sample was made of PBMCs. CDR3 region: CASSRADTQYF. Here the CDR3 DNA reads TGTGCCAGCAGTAGAGCGGATACGCAGTATTTT.